Reported below is one T cell receptor beta chain. No antigen is known for it. V dropped 4 bases and J dropped 3 bases, with 16 bases sitting between them. The germline gives CDR1 SGDLS, CDR2 YYNGEE. This CDR3 contains 15 residues. PCR used 60 Vbeta primers and 13 Jbeta primers. TCRdb's table, derived via immunoSEQ multiplex PCR, lists solely in-frame clones and lacks some. The data hold about 76,000 clones, with 78% observed a single time. This sample stems from a study of cytomegalovirus exposure and HLA in healthy donors. Study-wide background: Inside one of the first data releases sat 80 million to 95 million unique TCRs taken from HLA-typed donors. Findings and limits, study-wide: An analysis was carried out at a later point. It showed that HLA-associated TCR beta chains were more clonally expanded than equally common non-associated chains. For most TCR beta V segments, an earlier analysis put the productive rate at about 87% or about 30% of the time.

The sample taken for sequencing was PBMCs. This sequence was found in a woman aged 40 to 50 in good health and CMV-seropositive. J is TRBJ1-1 and V is TRBV9, with D unclear. The CDR3 DNA follows: TGTGCCAGCAGCCCCAAGGTCGTCCAGGACACTGAAGCTTTCTTT. It yields the protein CASSPKVVQDTEAFF.